Following are 19 T cell receptor beta chains from one sample sequenced in a study of blood T cells in healthy people across ages. With a J-beta primer mix and a sample-barcoded 5' primer, a second PCR ran 7 to 11 cycles. Each CDR3 protein gets one entry after TCRdb re-called the 5' RACE reads with MiXCR. The sample consists of approximately 690,000 distinct CDR3 sequences, roughly three fifths of them appearing once. What was sequenced was blood. Receptors were obtained from a man in his sixties in good health.

This chain connects TRBV4-2 to TRBJ1-2; D call uncertain. The V end lost 0 bases, the J end lost 5 bases, and 13 bases lay between the germline ends. This CDR3 spans 15 amino acids. Germline values: CDR1 LGHNA, CDR2 YNFKEQ. The CDR3 DNA follows: TGTGCCAGCAGCCAAGATATCCAGGACGTATATGGCTACACCTTC. As protein: CASSQDIQDVYGYTF.

This clonotype was detected a few times. The V gene is TRBV20-1, the J gene TRBJ1-2; 8 bases align to TRBD1. The CDR3 consists of 16 residues. V lost 0 bases to trimming and J lost 4 bases; unmatched junction nucleotides: 10. Germline V gene lookup returns CDR1 DFQATT and CDR2 SNEGSKA (reference sequence). The CDR3 loop is CSARDLRQGPLYGYTF. The DNA of the CDR3 is TGCAGTGCTAGAGATCTCAGACAGGGGCCTCTCTATGGCTACACCTTC.

This clonotype was found a few times. V usage is TRBV29-1 and J usage is TRBJ1-2; D is perhaps TRBD1 (5 bases). Germline lookup yields CDR1 SQVTM and CDR2 ANQGSEA. V lost 0 bases to trimming and J lost 0 bases, with 11 bases between them. The CDR3 has 15 residues. CDR3 sequence reads: CSVEDAGAPNYGYTF. The CDR3 DNA sequence: TGCAGCGTTGAAGATGCCGGGGCCCCTAACTATGGCTACACCTTC.

The rearrangement uses TRBV7-9 and TRBJ2-5; D might be TRBD1 or TRBD2, each matching 5 bases. V lost 5 bases and J 8 bases, leaving 18 bases between the germline ends. Per the germline V gene, CDR1 is SEHNR and CDR2 is FQNEAQ (reference sequence). There are 14 residues in the CDR3. The chain's CDR3 is CASSRDGTYDTQYF. The DNA for the CDR3 is TGTGCCAGCAGCCGGGACGGCACTTATGATACCCAGTACTTC.

This clonotype was picked up a small number of times. V is TRBV12-3 or TRBV12-4 and J is TRBJ2-7; D might be TRBD1 (5 bases). TRBJ2-5 matches the DNA end more closely, so the J call is doubtful. This CDR3 contains 13 residues. CDR3 sequence: CASSFWGKETQYF. CDR3 DNA: TGTGCCAGCAGTTTCTGGGGCAAGGAGACCCAGTACTTC.

Only a few counts were recorded for this clonotype. The CDR3 reads CASSQDPGPAKNIQYF. The CDR3 coding sequence is TGCGCCAGCAGCCAAGACCCGGGGCCAGCCAAAAACATTCAGTACTTC. This chain links TRBV4-1 with TRBJ2-4, with D tentatively TRBD1 or TRBD2 (5 bases each). The CDR3 has 16 residues. Trimming cost V 0 bases and J 0 bases, with 9 bases left between them. Germline values: CDR1 MGHRA, CDR2 YSYEKL.

On this clonotype: A clone one base away is much larger, so this may be a read error. The rearrangement joins TRBV10-3 to TRBJ1-4; 8 bases are a match to TRBD1. The CDR3 has 16 amino acids. Per the germline V gene, CDR1 is ENHRY and CDR2 is SYGVKD. Here the CDR3 reads CAISDHGQGANEKPFF. DNA for the CDR3: TGTGCCATCAGTGACCACGGACAGGGCGCCAATGAAAAACCGTTTTTT.

V is TRBV7-2 and J is TRBJ1-1; possible D gene TRBD1, 5 bases. Germline CDR1 and CDR2: SGHTA and FQGNSA. V shed 7 bases and J shed 3 bases, with 18 bases lying between them. This CDR3 comprises 15 residues. The CDR3 DNA reads as TGTGCCAGCACCCTCGGTGGGGCGTGGGACACTGAAGCTTTCTTT. Translation: CASTLGGAWDTEAFF.

This chain links TRBV15 with TRBJ2-7; no clear D. Germline V CDR1 and CDR2: LNHNV, YYDKDF (reference sequence). This CDR3 is built from 14 residues. The V end lost 0 bases, the J end lost 1 base, and 7 bases lay between the germline ends. CDR3 protein: CATSREGSSYEQYF. The CDR3 region has the DNA TGTGCCACCAGCAGAGAGGGCAGTTCCTACGAGCAGTACTTC.

The V and J genes are TRBV7-2 and TRBJ1-4; D is unresolved. The CDR3 has 14 residues. CDR1 SGHTA and CDR2 FQGNSA come from the germline V gene. The ends were cut back, 3 bases at V and 4 bases at J, with 9 bases in the middle. The CDR3 region has the DNA TGTGCCAGCAGCTTGGGAGGGTTTAATGAAAAACTGTTTTTT. Its translation is CASSLGGFNEKLFF.

This clonotype has a handful of counts. The CDR3: CASSLGGVLDYNEQYF. CDR3 DNA: TGTGCCAGCAGCTTAGGGGGGGTGTTGGACTACAATGAGCAGTACTTC. V usage is TRBV11-2 and J usage is TRBJ2-1; maybe TRBD2 (6 bases). The J call is uncertain, as TRBJ2-7 better fits the DNA end. The CDR3 has 16 residues. The germline gives CDR1 SGHAT, CDR2 FQNNGV.

This clonotype appeared a few times. The rearrangement joins TRBV10-3 to TRBJ2-3, with 12 bases lining up with TRBD2. The germline gives CDR1 ENHRY, CDR2 SYGVKD. Trimming cost V 5 bases and J 6 bases; bases outside gene matches: 6. The CDR3 length is 15 residues. The CDR3 bases are TGTGCCATCAGTCGACTAGCGGGGGCCCGGGATACGCAGTATTTT. Amino acid sequence: CAISRLAGARDTQYF.

The chain links TRBV3-1 to TRBJ1-2; 10 positions agree with TRBD1. The CDR3 extends over 15 amino acids. Germline CDR1 reads LGHDT; CDR2 reads YNNKEL (reference sequence). With 1 base clipped from V and 6 bases from J, the junction kept 5 bases outside the gene matches. Here the CDR3 DNA reads TGTGCCAGCAGCCAAGGACCCGGGACAGGGGATGGCTACACCTTC. Translation gives CASSQGPGTGDGYTF.

The count of this clonotype is one. CDR3 coding DNA: TGTGCCAGCAGCAGGGAGGGAGATGGCTACACCTTC. Its translation: CASSREGDGYTF. The rearrangement joins TRBV11-2 to TRBJ1-2; D unclear. The CDR3 has 12 residues. The germline CDR1 and CDR2 sequences are SGHAT and FQNNGV. V shed 5 bases and J shed 6 bases, with 10 bases lying between them.

The chain employs TRBV25-1 and TRBJ2-5; D remains unclear. The CDR3 sequence is 13 residues long. Germline V CDR1 and CDR2: MGHDK, SYGVNS. The V gene lost 8 bases and the J gene lost 5 bases, with 15 bases spanning the gap. CDR3 nucleotides: TGTGCCAGCGCCGTAGCCGGTACGGAGACCCAGTACTTC. The encoded protein is CASAVAGTETQYF.

The chain carries TRBV29-1 and TRBJ1-2; possible D gene TRBD1, 5 bases. The germline gives CDR1 SQVTM, CDR2 ANQGSEA. Trimming shortened V by 6 bases and J by 4 bases, and 21 bases separated the two germline ends. The CDR3 has 15 residues. The CDR3 loop reads CSVDATGVTFYGYTF. The CDR3 DNA is TGCAGCGTCGATGCTACAGGTGTAACGTTCTATGGCTACACCTTC.

The chain couples TRBV12-3 or TRBV12-4 to TRBJ1-2; tentative D call: TRBD1 (5 bases). The CDR3 loop spans 12 amino acids. Trimming cost V 3 bases and J 5 bases, with 7 bases left between them. Written as DNA, the CDR3 is TGTGCCAGCAGTTTCGGGACTTATGGCTACACCTTC. Its translation: CASSFGTYGYTF.

This clonotype was recorded at least ten times. The chain combines TRBV2 with TRBJ2-5; no firm D call. The V end lost 2 bases, the J end lost 7 bases, and 11 bases lay between the germline ends. CDR1 and CDR2 (germline): SNHLY, FYNNEI. This CDR3 is built from 13 residues. Here the CDR3 reads CASSETVEVTQYF. CDR3 in DNA: TGTGCCAGCAGTGAAACAGTCGAAGTGACCCAGTACTTC.

This chain links TRBV20-1 with TRBJ1-4, with a tentative D call TRBD1 (5 bases). Trimming shortened V by 6 bases and J by 0 bases, and 11 bases separated the two germline ends. The germline CDR1 and CDR2 sequences are DFQATT and SNEGSKA (reference sequence). The CDR3 length is 14 residues. The CDR3 is CSAGGGATNEKLFF. CDR3 sequence (DNA): TGCAGTGCCGGCGGGGGGGCAACTAATGAAAAACTGTTTTTT.